This T cell receptor (beta chain) was sequenced during a study of T-cell reconstitution after alpha-beta-depleted transplantation in children (dated by TCRdb to 2015 to 2016). Study-level background: Using TCR repertoire profiling, the study quantitatively followed how T-cell immune reconstitution unfolded in children after TCRalphabeta/CD19-depleted allogeneic hematopoietic cell transplantation.

The sample holds a few counts of this clonotype. No cognate antigen has been identified for it. There are no base qualities to consult, and no much larger clone falls within one base. The method was PCR. Sequenced using an Illumina HiSeq 2500. To normalize quantification of the TCRbeta repertoire, the TCR libraries were built with molecular barcoding that relied on unique molecular identifiers. In TCRdb, the public reads were trimmed at Q25 with fastp and aligned with MiXCR, with productive beta chains retained. Rows merge per CDR3 protein into single entries with the most common DNA and genes. This sample lists some 490,000 distinct CDR3 sequences; under 15% were detected once. The ten top clones hold 4.5% to 6% of the sample. The clonotype comes from a human donor who donated a stem cell graft to a child with combined immunodeficiency. The material was PBMCs from the stem cell graft donor, obtained from the stem cell graft.

The CDR3 here reads CASSLDRLARNNEQFF. The sequenced DNA is TGTGCCAGCAGCTTGGACAGACTAGCGCGCAACAATGAGCAGTTCTTC. Recombination linked TRBV5-4 to TRBJ2-1; TRBD2 aligns with 8 central bases. From cysteine to phenylalanine, the CDR3 is 16 amino acids long. Just the 48-base CDR3 DNA is kept, in frame starting at base 1. CDR1 and CDR2 are drawn from the germline V gene (reference sequence): SGHNT, YYREEE. Germline trimming: 0 bases from V, 5 bases from J; junction bases outside gene matches: 7.